This TCR beta chain was identified during a study of blood T cell repertoires in COVID-19. Study background: Italy, Spain and the United States were the sources of the convalescent and acute COVID-19 samples.

Authors' processing steps: Reference gene primer amplification gave estimated nucleated cell counts. Only in-frame clones appear in the TCRdb table, and some are missing; sequencing was by immunoSEQ multiplex PCR. V, J and clone size are those of that table, while D and trimming were read from the DNA. The sample has 85,000 to 100,000 clones; around 75% are singletons. The CDR3 is made up of 16 amino acids. CDR1 is MNHEY, CDR2 SVGAGI, per germline. The trim removed 4 bases at V and 1 base at J, leaving 5 bases unmatched. This chain connects TRBV6-5 to TRBJ2-1; TRBD2 aligns across 9 bases. The clonotype originates from a human donor in a cohort sampled during active COVID-19. Specimen: peripheral blood. CDR3 protein: CASSFAGGESYNEQFF. The CDR3 bases are TGTGCCAGCAGTTTCGCGGGGGGGGAATCCTACAATGAGCAGTTCTTC.